The 9 T cell receptor beta chains listed next were all sequenced from one sample in a study of control samples from healthy donors and cancer patients. The protocol was immunoSEQ multiplex PCR, while the TCRdb copy is restricted to in-frame clones and leaves out a portion. The sample has around 110,000 clones, about 88% seen once. Material for sequencing was blood. The receptors originated from a woman in her seventies in good health.

CDR3 DNA: TGTGCCAGCAGTGAAGGAGTGAGACAGGGCCCCTACGAGCAGTACTTC. Encoded protein: CASSEGVRQGPYEQYF. V gene TRBV6-1 combines with J gene TRBJ2-7; 7 positions match TRBD1. Germline CDR1 is MNHNS and CDR2 is SASEGT. The trim removed 1 base at V and 2 bases at J, leaving 8 bases unmatched. This CDR3 spans 16 amino acids.

The genes are TRBV4-1 and TRBJ1-6, with D possibly matching TRBD1 (6 bases). This CDR3 has 16 residues. The germline gives CDR1 MGHRA, CDR2 YSYEKL. V shed 2 bases and J shed 7 bases, with 15 bases lying between them. The CDR3 DNA reads as TGCGCCAGCAGCCAATGGGGGGCAGGGGAAAATTCACCCCTCCACTTT. This codes for CASSQWGAGENSPLHF.

The V call is TRBV12-3 or TRBV12-4, the J call TRBJ2-2; D call uncertain. The CDR3 totals 10 residues. Trimming cost V 6 bases and J 6 bases, with 2 bases left between them. The CDR3 DNA reads TGTGCCAGCAGGGCCGGGGAGCTGTTTTTT. Its protein product is CASRAGELFF.

This clone was observed a few times. V is TRBV4-1 and J is TRBJ2-7; D is ambiguous. The CDR3 is 12 residues long. The V and J ends lost 0 bases and 7 bases respectively, with 7 bases between them. Germline CDR1 MGHRA, CDR2 YSYEKL. CDR3 sequence (DNA): TGCGCCAGCAGCCAAGACCTTCGGGAGCAGTACTTC. It specifies CASSQDLREQYF.

The chain uses TRBV4-3 and TRBJ1-1; D unclear. With 1 base removed from V and 0 bases from J, the gap between germline ends came to 9 bases. This CDR3 has 15 amino acids. Germline CDR1 and CDR2: LGHNA and YSLEER. Here the CDR3 reads CASSQASGVNTEAFF. The CDR3 DNA reads as TGCGCCAGCAGCCAAGCCAGCGGGGTGAACACTGAAGCTTTCTTT.

The sample holds a few counts of this clone. CDR3 bases: TGTGCCAGCTCACCCGGCGTAGTTGAGAATGAGCAGTTCTTC. This translates into CASSPGVVENEQFF. The chain employs TRBV18 and TRBJ2-1; no firm D call. V lost 3 bases and J lost 7, with 13 bases in between. The V gene's germline CDR1 is KGHSH and CDR2 LQKENI. The CDR3 covers 14 residues.

The genes are TRBV9 and TRBJ2-3; D is ambiguous. The CDR3 totals 12 residues. CDR1 and CDR2 (germline): SGDLS, YYNGEE. Trimming cost V 2 bases and J 6 bases, with 7 bases left between them. CDR3 DNA sequence: TGTGCCAGCAGCGTGGAGCCGGATACGCAGTATTTT. Protein sequence: CASSVEPDTQYF. The full variable domain, completed using reference TRBV9 and TRBJ2-3, is DSGVTQTPKHLITATGQRVTLRCSPRSGDLSVYWYQQSLDQGLQFLIQYYNGEERAKGNILERFSAQQFPDLHSELNLSSLELGDSALYFCASSVEPDTQYFGPGTRLTVL.

The gene calls are TRBV18 and TRBJ1-2; 8 bases map to TRBD1. This CDR3 region has 13 residues. The germline CDR1 and CDR2 sequences are KGHSH and LQKENI. V dropped 6 bases and J dropped 3; count of bases not matched to a gene: 3. In DNA, the CDR3 is TGTGCCAGCTCCGAGACAGGGGACTATGGCTACACCTTC. It codes for CASSETGDYGYTF.

The rearrangement links TRBV3-1 (or the pseudogene TRBV3-2) to TRBJ2-7, with D possibly TRBD2 on 5 matching bases. Looked up from germline, CDR1 is LGHDT and CDR2 is YNNKEL (reference sequence). V was cut by 0 bases and J by 7 bases, with 13 bases left in between. CDR3 length: 14 amino acids. CDR3 loop: CASSQDLTGREQYF. CDR3 in DNA: TGTGCCAGCAGCCAAGATCTCACGGGGAGAGAGCAGTACTTC.